The clone carrying this TCR beta chain was counted between two and nine times. Its cognate antigen is unknown. The V segment lost 8 bases and the J segment 3 bases; nucleotides outside the gene matches: 4. Germline CDR1 reads MNHNS; CDR2 reads SASEGT. There are 15 residues in the CDR3. This sample is part of a study of T-cell memory formation after mild COVID-19. Regarding the study as a whole: Pre-infection memory harbored some responding clones, suggesting cross-reactive memory joined. Later expanders leaned CD4+, whereas clones that contracted between day 15 and 85 were balanced CD4/CD8. SARS-CoV-2 specificity of second-wave clones peaking day 37 was unconfirmed.

TCRdb analysed the 5' RACE reads with MiXCR anew, one entry per CDR3 protein. This sample has hundreds of thousands of distinct CDR3 sequences, with 16% found just once. The rearrangement joins TRBV6-1 to TRBJ2-2; 12 positions agree with TRBD2. The sequence was collected from a man aged 18 to 30 who had mild COVID-19 (a few samples of this study predate the infection). Cell type and time point are not known. Material: PBMCs or a T cell subset sorted from them (not recorded which). CDR3 loop: CASASGGADTGELFF. The CDR3 DNA follows: TGTGCCAGCGCTAGCGGGGGGGCCGACACCGGGGAGCTGTTTTTT.